The TCR beta chain described here comes from a study of blood T cell repertoires in COVID-19. Turning to the study itself: The United States, Italy and Spain were the sources of the acute and convalescent COVID-19 samples.

Sequencing used immunoSEQ multiplex PCR; TCRdb keeps in-frame clones, though not all of them. The repertoire includes tens of thousands of clones, roughly 85% of them detected once, and 1.5% to 2% sits in the top ten. With 5 bases removed from V and 1 base from J, the gap between germline ends came to 6 bases. CDR3 length equals 12 residues. The germline V gene encodes CDR1 SQVTM and CDR2 ANQGSEA. This clonotype was obtained from a man younger than 40 with acute or convalescent COVID-19. The sample consisted of peripheral blood. This rearrangement joins TRBV29-1 to TRBJ2-1; no clear D. The CDR3 region is CSVFESYNEQFF. CDR3 in DNA: TGCAGCGTTTTCGAGTCCTACAATGAGCAGTTCTTC.